This TCR beta chain was captured in a study of T cell changes during pregnancy in multiple sclerosis. Clones were read by immunoSEQ multiplex PCR, and TCRdb kept only the in-frame ones, dropping some. The top ten clones hold over 1.3% of a sample with approximately 68,000 clones, approximately 93% of them seen once. Germline assignment: CDR1 SGHNT and CDR2 YYREEE (reference sequence). The CDR3 has 18 amino acids. The V gene lost 0 bases and the J gene lost 1 base, with 18 bases spanning the gap. Sample: peripheral blood, taken in the second trimester of pregnancy. The sequence derives from a female donor with multiple sclerosis, enrolled in a pregnancy study. The chain uses TRBV5-4 and TRBJ2-3; D is perhaps TRBD1 (6 bases). The CDR3 nucleotides are TGTGCCAGCAGCTTGGGTGGAGCCTTTCCAGGGGGCACAGATACGCAGTATTTT. Encoded protein: CASSLGGAFPGGTDTQYF.